This entry lists 7 T cell receptor beta chains sequenced from one sample in a study of blood T cells in healthy people across ages. PCR was performed a second time for roughly 7 to 11 cycles using a sample-barcoded 5' primer and a J-beta primer mix. MiXCR was run by TCRdb on the 5' RACE reads, yielding one entry per CDR3 protein. The sample contains 750,000 to 950,000 distinct CDR3 sequences, roughly 24% of which appear only once. This sample was also put to use in a study of T cells of mothers and their children.

The sample was blood. Source of these receptors: a boy younger than 18 in good health.

This sequence joins TRBV14 and TRBJ2-5; 10 positions agree with TRBD2. V gave up 2 bases and J gave up 3 bases; unmatched junction bases: 15. The CDR3 has 19 residues. From germline, CDR1 is SGHDN and CDR2 FVKESK. The CDR3 DNA reads TGTGCCAGCAGCCAAAACATTAGACCCCGGACTAGCGGAGAAGAGACCCAGTACTTC. Translated, it gives CASSQNIRPRTSGEETQYF.

The rearrangement uses TRBV12-3 or TRBV12-4 and TRBJ1-1; D possibly corresponds to TRBD1 (5 bases). The CDR3 extends over 15 amino acids. Trimming pared 4 bases from V and 5 bases from J, leaving 17 bases between. The CDR3: CASSSTGGGGTEAFF. CDR3 bases: TGTGCCAGCAGTTCCACGGGCGGTGGGGGTACTGAAGCTTTCTTT.

This clonotype appeared a few times. The V call is TRBV5-1, the J call TRBJ2-2; 9 bases align to TRBD1. This CDR3 is built from 14 residues. Germline CDR1 reads SGHRS; CDR2 reads YFSETQ. The V gene end was trimmed by 10 bases and the J gene end by 3 bases; junction bases not matched to a gene: 7. CDR3 residues: CAGGRQGDTGELFF. As DNA, the CDR3 is TGCGCCGGCGGGAGACAGGGGGACACCGGGGAGCTGTTTTTT.

This clonotype was counted only a few times. This rearrangement joins TRBV10-3 to TRBJ2-5; maybe TRBD1 (5 bases). CDR3 size: 13 residues. Germline lookup yields CDR1 ENHRY and CDR2 SYGVKD. Trimming pared 6 bases from V and 2 bases from J, leaving 10 bases between. The CDR3 is CAIREDSQETQYF. CDR3 coding DNA: TGTGCCATCAGGGAAGACAGTCAAGAGACCCAGTACTTC.

This clonotype appeared a single time. J is TRBJ2-1 and V is TRBV5-1; TRBD1 agrees at 11 bases. The DNA matches TRBJ2-7 better at its end, which makes the J call doubtful. The CDR3 is 15 residues long. CDR1 is SGHRS and CDR2 is YFSETQ in the germline V gene. In DNA form, the CDR3 reads TGCGCCAGCAGCTCTGGGACAGGGGGAAGGGACGAGCAGTACTTC. It specifies CASSSGTGGRDEQYF.

This clonotype was seen more than once but under ten times. This sequence joins TRBV9 and TRBJ2-2; a possible D gene is TRBD2 (5 bases). Trimming took off 4 bases at V and 5 bases at J, with 12 bases between the two ends. This CDR3 region has 14 residues. Per the germline V gene, CDR1 is SGDLS and CDR2 is YYNGEE. The CDR3 region is CASSPLRGTGELFF. DNA of the CDR3: TGTGCCAGCAGCCCCCTTCGGGGTACCGGGGAGCTGTTTTTT.

V and J are TRBV5-1 and TRBJ1-1; D is unclear. The V and J ends lost 6 bases and 0 bases respectively, with 6 bases between them. Per the germline V gene, CDR1 is SGHRS and CDR2 is YFSETQ. The CDR3 is 12 residues long. In DNA form, the CDR3 reads TGCGCCAGCAAGTTTATGAACACTGAAGCTTTCTTT. Its protein product is CASKFMNTEAFF.